The 5 T cell receptor beta chains below come from one sample, sequenced in a study of blood T cell repertoires in COVID-19. Measured with immunoSEQ multiplex PCR; TCRdb has only the in-frame clones, and not every one. The repertoire holds under 300,000 clones, with roughly 90% as singletons. Material for sequencing was peripheral blood. The source of these receptors is a man aged 25-40 years who had recovered from COVID-19.

The chain recombines TRBV11-2 with TRBJ2-3; TRBD2 agrees at 8 bases. In germline, CDR1 is SGHAT, CDR2 FQNNGV. J lost 4 bases, V lost 2 bases, and 14 bases had no gene match. This CDR3 spans 18 amino acids. CDR3 sequence (DNA): TGTGCCAGCAGCTTACCTCCTCGGGGGGGGGCCGGAGCAGATACGCAGTATTTT. This sequence encodes CASSLPPRGGAGADTQYF.

The chain has TRBV4-1 and TRBJ2-3; 8 nucleotides agree with TRBD2. V was clipped by 6 bases and J by 0 bases; unmatched bases: 20. Germline assignment: CDR1 MGHRA and CDR2 YSYEKL. The CDR3 totals 20 residues. The CDR3 nucleotides read TGCGCCAGCAGTCCCCGATCAGCGGGAGAGGTAGCGGCTAGCACAGATACGCAGTATTTT. Protein sequence: CASSPRSAGEVAASTDTQYF.

The chain has TRBV30 and TRBJ1-2; D is undetermined. Germline-derived CDR1 and CDR2 are GTSNPN and SVGIG (reference sequence). This CDR3 is 12 amino acids long. The V end lost 2 bases, the J end lost 2 bases, and 6 bases lay between the germline ends. CDR3: CAWSWQNYGYTF. As DNA, the CDR3 is TGTGCCTGGAGTTGGCAGAACTATGGCTACACCTTC.

J is TRBJ2-5 and V is TRBV15; TRBD1 aligns across 9 bases. V shed 5 bases and J 2 bases; nucleotides not matched to a gene: 3. The CDR3 loop spans 14 amino acids. The germline V gene has CDR1 LNHNV and CDR2 YYDKDF (reference sequence). CDR3 amino acids: CATSGGQGQETQYF. In DNA form, the CDR3 reads TGTGCCACCAGCGGCGGACAGGGGCAAGAGACCCAGTACTTC.

Comments on this clone: With a far larger clone one base away, a read error is the likely cause. The J gene is TRBJ1-2, the V gene TRBV6-5; 9 nucleotides agree with TRBD1. This CDR3 has 14 amino acids. The germline CDR1 and CDR2 sequences are MNHEY and SVGAGI. V lost 6 bases, J lost 0 bases, and 2 bases stayed unmatched. CDR3 region: CASSWTGANYGYTF. DNA for the CDR3: TGTGCCAGCAGCTGGACAGGGGCTAACTATGGCTACACCTTC.